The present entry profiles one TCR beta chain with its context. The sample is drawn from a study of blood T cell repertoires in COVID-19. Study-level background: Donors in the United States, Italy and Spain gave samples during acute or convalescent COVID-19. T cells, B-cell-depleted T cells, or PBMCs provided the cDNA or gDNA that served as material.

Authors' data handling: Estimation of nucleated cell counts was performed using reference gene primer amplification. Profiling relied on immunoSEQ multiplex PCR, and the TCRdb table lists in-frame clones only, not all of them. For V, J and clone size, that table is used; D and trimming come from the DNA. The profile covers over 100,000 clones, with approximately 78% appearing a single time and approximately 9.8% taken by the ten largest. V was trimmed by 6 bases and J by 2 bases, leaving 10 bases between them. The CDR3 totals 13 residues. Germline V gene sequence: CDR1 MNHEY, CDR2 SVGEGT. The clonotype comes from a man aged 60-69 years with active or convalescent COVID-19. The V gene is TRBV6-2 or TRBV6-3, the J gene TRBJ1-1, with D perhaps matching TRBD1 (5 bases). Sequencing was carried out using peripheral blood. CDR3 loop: CASSRQPNTEAFF. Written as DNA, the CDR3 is TGTGCCAGCAGCCGACAGCCCAACACTGAAGCTTTCTTT.